A single sample is the source of the 23 T cell receptor beta chains below, sequenced in a study of blood T cell repertoires in COVID-19. Sequencing used immunoSEQ multiplex PCR; TCRdb keeps in-frame clones, though not all of them. The table lists about 230,000 clones, approximately 82% of them singletons. Sequenced input: peripheral blood. The receptors stem from a woman in her thirties or forties who had recovered from COVID-19.

CDR3 amino acids: CASSSPDRTNSPLHF. The CDR3 DNA sequence: TGTGCCAGCAGTTCCCCGGACAGGACGAATTCACCCCTCCACTTT. This sequence joins TRBV28 and TRBJ1-6; TRBD1 aligns across 7 bases. The junction had 7 bases not matched to a gene; V was cut back by 4 bases and J by 7 bases. The CDR3 runs to 15 residues. CDR1 and CDR2 from the germline V gene are MDHEN and SYDVKM.

This sequence joins TRBV2 and TRBJ2-1, with 9 bases identical to TRBD2. V shed 5 bases, J shed 0 bases, and the junction held 8 bases outside the gene matches. CDR3 length: 17 amino acids. CDR1 and CDR2 (germline): SNHLY, FYNNEI. The DNA for the CDR3 is TGTGCCAGCAGTCAGACTAGCGGAATACTCTCCTACAATGAGCAGTTCTTC. This sequence encodes CASSQTSGILSYNEQFF.

The CDR3 here is CASSHDNRGTRTDTQYF. In nucleotides, the CDR3 is TGTGCCAGCAGCCATGATAACAGGGGTACACGCACAGATACGCAGTATTTT. The chain uses TRBV7-6 and TRBJ2-3; TRBD1 agrees at 7 bases. Germline values: CDR1 SGHVS, CDR2 FNYEAQ. V was clipped by 5 bases and J by 1 base; unmatched bases: 12. This CDR3 has 17 amino acids.

The genes are TRBV5-1 and TRBJ1-1; D is unresolved. Trimming took off 0 bases at V and 0 bases at J, with 6 bases between the two ends. CDR1 is SGHRS, CDR2 YFSETQ, per germline. This CDR3 is built from 14 residues. CDR3 sequence reads: CASSLANLNTEAFF. The CDR3, as DNA: TGCGCCAGCAGCTTGGCCAACTTGAACACTGAAGCTTTCTTT.

The chain uses TRBV4-3 and TRBJ2-1; 7 bases match TRBD2. CDR1 is LGHNA, CDR2 YSLEER, per germline. With 4 bases clipped from V and 8 bases from J, the junction kept 17 bases outside the gene matches. The CDR3 consists of 17 residues. The CDR3 nucleotides are TGCGCCAGCAGCCCCGACTCCCTAGCGGCGGTCGAGCATGAGCAGTTCTTC. Translated: CASSPDSLAAVEHEQFF.

V is TRBV27 and J is TRBJ1-3, with 7 bases identical to TRBD1. Trimming took 0 bases from V and 0 from J; bases not matched to a gene: 2. Germline CDR1 MNHEY, CDR2 SMNVEV (reference sequence). The CDR3 sequence is 16 residues long. The CDR3 reads CASSLSGGYSGNTIYF. The CDR3 DNA reads as TGTGCCAGCAGTTTATCAGGGGGCTACTCTGGAAACACCATATATTTT.

This rearrangement joins TRBV29-1 to TRBJ2-5, with 7 bases lining up with TRBD1. The germline V gene encodes CDR1 SQVTM and CDR2 ANQGSEA. CDR3 size: 12 residues. The V and J ends lost 6 bases and 3 bases, in that order; junction bases with no gene match: 4. The CDR3 DNA reads TGCAGCGTCGCCGGGACAGAAGAGACCCAGTACTTC. Amino acids: CSVAGTEETQYF.

V usage is TRBV4-3 and J usage is TRBJ1-2, with D possibly matching TRBD1 (6 bases). This CDR3 comprises 15 residues. V was pared by 1 base and J by 4 bases, with 13 bases between. In germline, CDR1 is LGHNA, CDR2 YSLEER. This CDR3 is CASSQAPGVAYGYTF. CDR3 nucleotides: TGCGCCAGCAGCCAAGCTCCAGGGGTCGCCTATGGCTACACCTTC.

This chain connects TRBV12-5 to TRBJ2-5; tentative D call: TRBD2 (6 bases). Trimming removed 0 bases at V and 5 bases at J, with 10 bases between. Germline assignment: CDR1 LGHNT and CDR2 FRNRAP. The CDR3 spans 14 residues. CDR3 protein: CASGLVVEGETQYF. The CDR3 DNA is TGTGCTAGTGGTTTGGTGGTGGAGGGGGAGACCCAGTACTTC. The whole variable domain, remainder taken from reference TRBV12-5 and TRBJ2-5, is DARVTQTPRHKVTEMGQEVTMRCQPILGHNTVFWYRQTMMQGLELLAYFRNRAPLDDSGMPKDRFSAEMPDATLATLKIQPSEPRDSAVYFCASGLVVEGETQYFGPGTRLLVL.

The chain carries TRBV28 and TRBJ2-7, with TRBD1 as a possible D gene (5 bases). CDR3 length: 15 residues. The V gene's germline CDR1 is MDHEN and CDR2 SYDVKM. V lost 6 bases, J lost 5 bases, and 20 bases lay in between. The CDR3 loop is CASSEWVVRVNEQYF. The CDR3 DNA reads as TGTGCCAGCAGCGAATGGGTCGTCAGGGTTAACGAGCAGTACTTC.

This chain connects TRBV19 to TRBJ1-5; 9 bases map to TRBD1. Germline-derived CDR1 and CDR2 are LNHDA and SQIVND (reference sequence). The CDR3 is 18 amino acids. The V segment lost 3 bases and the J segment 4 bases; nucleotides outside the gene matches: 13. The CDR3 loop reads CASSIISPTGGLNQPQHF. CDR3 sequence (DNA): TGTGCCAGTAGTATCATCTCGCCCACAGGGGGCCTGAATCAGCCCCAGCATTTT.

The rearrangement uses TRBV5-4 and TRBJ2-3, with 11 bases that match TRBD1. V shed 3 bases, J shed 4 bases, and the junction held 4 bases outside the gene matches. The germline CDR1 and CDR2 sequences are SGHNT and YYREEE (reference sequence). This CDR3 comprises 15 residues. The CDR3 DNA reads TGTGCCAGCAGCTCGTGGACAGGGGGCGCAGATACGCAGTATTTT. Translated: CASSSWTGGADTQYF.

The chain carries TRBV12-3 or TRBV12-4 and TRBJ1-2, with D tentatively TRBD1 (5 bases). The CDR3 totals 13 residues. V was cut by 7 bases and J by 5 bases, with 14 bases left in between. CDR3 in amino acids: CASTPLRGYGYTF. CDR3 nucleotide sequence: TGTGCCAGCACTCCACTTCGGGGGTATGGCTACACCTTC.

The chain links TRBV11-2 to TRBJ1-2; 8 bases are a match to TRBD1. Per germline, CDR1 SGHAT and CDR2 FQNNGV. This CDR3 is built from 17 residues. The V gene end was trimmed by 4 bases and the J gene end by 4 bases; junction bases not matched to a gene: 14. The CDR3 DNA sequence: TGTGCCAGCAGCTATGGGGCTGACAGGGGAAAGGGCTATGGCTACACCTTC. Translating it yields CASSYGADRGKGYGYTF. The full variable domain, completed using reference TRBV11-2 and TRBJ1-2, is EAGVAQSPRYKIIEKRQSVAFWCNPISGHATLYWYQQILGQGPKLLIQFQNNGVVDDSQLPKDRFSAERLKGVDSTLKIQPAKLEDSAVYLCASSYGADRGKGYGYTFGSGTRLTVV.

The chain has TRBV3-1 (or the pseudogene TRBV3-2) and TRBJ1-2; 8 nucleotides line up with TRBD1. This CDR3 has 16 amino acids. Germline V gene sequence: CDR1 LGHDT, CDR2 YNNKEL (reference sequence). Trimming at V came to 4 bases and at J to 8 bases, leaving 15 bases not matched to a gene. The CDR3 DNA sequence: TGTGCCAGCAGCCTATCGGACAGGGTAGAATCGGTAGGCTACACCTTC. This gives the protein CASSLSDRVESVGYTF.

The V call is TRBV19, the J call TRBJ2-2; 7 nucleotides align to TRBD1. With 8 bases clipped from V and 5 bases from J, the junction kept 8 bases outside the gene matches. Looked up from germline, CDR1 is LNHDA and CDR2 is SQIVND (reference sequence). This CDR3 has 14 amino acids. CDR3 protein: CASEEGGGTGELFF. CDR3 nucleotide sequence: TGTGCCAGTGAGGAAGGGGGCGGGACCGGGGAGCTGTTTTTT.

The V gene is TRBV7-2, the J gene TRBJ2-3; the match to TRBD2 covers 12 bases. The CDR3 sequence is 15 residues long. Germline CDR1 is SGHTA and CDR2 is FQGNSA. The junction had 3 bases not matched to a gene; V was cut back by 5 bases and J by 3 bases. In nucleotides, the CDR3 is TGTGCCAGCAGCCGGACTAGCGGGGTGACAGATACGCAGTATTTT. This gives the protein CASSRTSGVTDTQYF. Combining the CDR3 with reference TRBV7-2 and TRBJ2-3 gives the whole variable domain GAGVSQSPSNKVTEKGKDVELRCDPISGHTALYWYRQSLGQGLEFLIYFQGNSAPDKSGLPSDRFSAERTGGSVSTLTIQRTQQEDSAVYLCASSRTSGVTDTQYFGPGTRLTVL.

The rearrangement joins TRBV18 to TRBJ2-3, with 12 bases that match TRBD2. This CDR3 comprises 19 residues. V dropped 1 base and J dropped 4; count of bases not matched to a gene: 12. Germline V lookup: CDR1 KGHSH, CDR2 LQKENI. CDR3: CASSPLGPSGGAMADTQYF. The CDR3 nucleotides are TGTGCCAGCTCACCACTCGGGCCTAGCGGGGGGGCCATGGCAGATACGCAGTATTTT.

The chain employs TRBV29-1 and TRBJ1-1; D unresolved. V was clipped by 0 bases and J by 9 bases, with 8 bases between them. CDR1 SQVTM and CDR2 ANQGSEA come from the germline V gene. The CDR3 has 11 amino acids. For the CDR3, the DNA is TGCAGCGTTGAAGATAGGGAGAAAGCTTTCTTT. It yields the protein CSVEDREKAFF. Combining the CDR3 with reference TRBV29-1 and TRBJ1-1 gives the whole variable domain SAVISQKPSRDICQRGTSLTIQCQVDSQVTMMFWYRQQPGQSLTLIATANQGSEATYESGFVIDKFPISRPNLTFSTLTVSNMSPEDSSIYLCSVEDREKAFFGQGTRLTVV.

This sequence joins TRBV3-1 (or the pseudogene TRBV3-2) and TRBJ1-6; unclear D gene. Deletions cut 3 bases from V and 14 bases from J, with 8 bases between. CDR3 length: 11 residues. Germline CDR1 LGHDT, CDR2 YNNKEL (reference sequence). The CDR3 sequence is CASSHRQALHF. CDR3 in DNA: TGTGCCAGCAGCCATCGGCAGGCCCTCCACTTT.

This chain uses TRBV16 with TRBJ1-2; D is unclear. The CDR3 totals 14 residues. CDR1 is KGHSY and CDR2 is FQNENV in the germline V gene. Trimming pared 0 bases from V and 8 bases from J, leaving 13 bases between. The CDR3 nucleotides read TGTGCCAGCAGCCAATCTTTTGAGGTTGGCGGCTACACCTTC. Protein sequence: CASSQSFEVGGYTF.

This chain links TRBV6-4 with TRBJ2-1, with 9 nucleotides matching TRBD2. This CDR3 is built from 15 residues. V lost 0 bases to trimming and J lost 6 bases; unmatched junction nucleotides: 3. The V gene's germline CDR1 is MRHNA and CDR2 SNTAGT. CDR3 sequence reads: CASSDSVAGVNEQFF. The CDR3, as DNA: TGTGCCAGCAGTGACTCGGTAGCGGGGGTCAATGAGCAGTTCTTC.

The sample holds one count of this clone. The rearrangement links TRBV7-6 to TRBJ1-3; TRBD1 might be the D (5 bases). The CDR3 totals 11 residues. Germline CDR1 reads SGHVS; CDR2 reads FNYEAQ. Trimming removed 8 bases from V and 4 bases from J, with 6 bases in between. CDR3 sequence reads: CASGGGNTIYF. CDR3 DNA: TGTGCCAGCGGGGGGGGAAACACCATATATTTT.